A single TCR beta chain is shown here with its context. In the PCR, 60 Vbeta and 13 Jbeta primers were used. Generated by immunoSEQ multiplex PCR, the TCRdb table keeps only in-frame clones and is missing some. Of some 130,000 clones listed, around three quarters are singletons. This sample was taken from a study of cytomegalovirus exposure and HLA in healthy donors. Germline assignment: CDR1 MNHEY and CDR2 SMNVEV (reference sequence). The CDR3 length is 16 residues. V shed 8 bases, J shed 4 bases, and the junction held 9 bases outside the gene matches. Sequencing was done on a sample of PBMCs. The rearrangement uses TRBV27 and TRBJ2-4, with TRBD2 matching 12 bases. This receptor was identified in a man aged 35 to 55 in good health and CMV-seronegative. This chain's CDR3 is CASSLTSGGSKNIQYF. Written as DNA, the CDR3 is TGTGCCAGCTCCCTAACTAGCGGGGGGTCGAAAAACATTCAGTACTTC.